One T cell receptor (beta chain) is described in this entry. CDR1 and CDR2 from the germline V gene are DFQATT and SNEGSKA (reference sequence). This CDR3 is 11 amino acids long. Trimming pared 6 bases from V and 2 bases from J, leaving 7 bases between. The data stem from a study of blood T cell repertoires in COVID-19. Study information: Both acute and convalescent COVID-19 samples were obtained from the United States, Italy and Spain.

In the source study's methods: It was from reference gene primer amplification that nucleated cell counts were estimated. Libraries were prepared by immunoSEQ multiplex PCR; TCRdb keeps only in-frame clonotypes and omits some of them. That table furnishes V, J and clone size, whereas the DNA furnished D and trimming. The table includes 140,000 to 150,000 clones, about 80% detected once. Sequenced sample: peripheral blood. V gene TRBV20-1 combines with J gene TRBJ2-5; no reliable D call. This TCR came from a man aged 65 to 79 who had recovered from COVID-19. Here the CDR3 DNA reads TGCAGTGCACTCCGACAAGAGACCCAGTACTTC. Translating gives CSALRQETQYF.